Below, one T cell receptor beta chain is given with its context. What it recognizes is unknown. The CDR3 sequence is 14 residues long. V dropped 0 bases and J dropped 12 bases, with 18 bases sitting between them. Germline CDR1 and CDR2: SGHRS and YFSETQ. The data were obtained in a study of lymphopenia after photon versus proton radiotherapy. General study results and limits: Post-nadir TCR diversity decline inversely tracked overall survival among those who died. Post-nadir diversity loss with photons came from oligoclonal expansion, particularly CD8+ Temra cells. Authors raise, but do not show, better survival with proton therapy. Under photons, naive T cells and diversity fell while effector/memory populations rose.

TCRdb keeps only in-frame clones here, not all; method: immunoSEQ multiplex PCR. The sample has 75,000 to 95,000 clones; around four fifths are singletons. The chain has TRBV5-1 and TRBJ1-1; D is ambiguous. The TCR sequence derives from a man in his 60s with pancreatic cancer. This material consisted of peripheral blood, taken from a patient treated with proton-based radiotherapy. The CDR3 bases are TGCGCCAGCAGCTTGGAGGTCTCAGCGGGCGGGTCTTTCTTT. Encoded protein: CASSLEVSAGGSFF. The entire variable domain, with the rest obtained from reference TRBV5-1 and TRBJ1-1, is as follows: KAGVTQTPRYLIKTRGQQVTLSCSPISGHRSVSWYQQTPGQGLQFLFEYFSETQRNKGNFPGRFSGRQFSNSRSEMNVSTLELGDSALYLCASSLEVSAGGSFFGQGTRLTVV.